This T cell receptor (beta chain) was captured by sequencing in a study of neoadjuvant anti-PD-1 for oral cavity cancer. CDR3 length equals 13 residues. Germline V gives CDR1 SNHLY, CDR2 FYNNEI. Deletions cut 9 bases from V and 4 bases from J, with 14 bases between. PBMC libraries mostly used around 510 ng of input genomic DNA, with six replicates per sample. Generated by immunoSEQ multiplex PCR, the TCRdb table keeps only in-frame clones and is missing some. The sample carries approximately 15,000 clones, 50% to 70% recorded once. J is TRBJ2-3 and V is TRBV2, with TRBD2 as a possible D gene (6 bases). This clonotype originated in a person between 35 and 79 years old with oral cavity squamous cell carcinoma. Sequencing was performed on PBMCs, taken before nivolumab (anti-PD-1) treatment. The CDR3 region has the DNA TGTGCCAGAAAAGGGCGGGGCGCAGATACGCAGTATTTT. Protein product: CARKGRGADTQYF.